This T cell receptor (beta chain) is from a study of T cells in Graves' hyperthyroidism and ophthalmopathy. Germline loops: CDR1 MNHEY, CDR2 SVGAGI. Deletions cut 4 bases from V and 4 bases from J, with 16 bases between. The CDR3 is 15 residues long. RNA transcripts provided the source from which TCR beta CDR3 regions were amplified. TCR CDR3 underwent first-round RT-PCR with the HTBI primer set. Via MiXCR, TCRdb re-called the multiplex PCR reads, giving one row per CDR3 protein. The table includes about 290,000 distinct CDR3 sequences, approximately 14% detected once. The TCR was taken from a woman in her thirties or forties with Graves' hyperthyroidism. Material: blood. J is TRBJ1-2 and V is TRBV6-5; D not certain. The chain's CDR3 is CASSSEGGFSYGYTF. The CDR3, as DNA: TGTGCCAGCAGTTCCGAAGGAGGGTTCAGCTATGGCTACACCTTC.